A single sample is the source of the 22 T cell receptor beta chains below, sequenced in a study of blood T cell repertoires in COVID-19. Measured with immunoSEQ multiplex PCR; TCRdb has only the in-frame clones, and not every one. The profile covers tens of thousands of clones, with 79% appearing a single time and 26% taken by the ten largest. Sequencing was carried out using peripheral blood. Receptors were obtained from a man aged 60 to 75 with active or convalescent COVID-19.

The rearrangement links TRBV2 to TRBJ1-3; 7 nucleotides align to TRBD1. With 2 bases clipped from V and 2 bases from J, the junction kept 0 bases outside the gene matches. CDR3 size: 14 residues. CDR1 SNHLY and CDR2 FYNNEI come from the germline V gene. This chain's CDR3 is CASSEQGAGNTIYF. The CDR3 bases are TGTGCCAGCAGTGAACAGGGGGCTGGAAACACCATATATTTT. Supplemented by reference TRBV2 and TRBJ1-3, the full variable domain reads EPEVTQTPSHQVTQMGQEVILRCVPISNHLYFYWYRQILGQKVEFLVSFYNNEISEKSEIFDDQFSVERPDGSNFTLKIRSTKLEDSAMYFCASSEQGAGNTIYFGEGSWLTVV.

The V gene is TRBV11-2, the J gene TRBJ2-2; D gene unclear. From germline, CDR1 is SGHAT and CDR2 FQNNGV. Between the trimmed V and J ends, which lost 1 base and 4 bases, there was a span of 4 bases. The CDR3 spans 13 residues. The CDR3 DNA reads TGTGCCAGCAGCTTAGCGGTCACCGGGGAGCTGTTTTTT. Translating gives CASSLAVTGELFF.

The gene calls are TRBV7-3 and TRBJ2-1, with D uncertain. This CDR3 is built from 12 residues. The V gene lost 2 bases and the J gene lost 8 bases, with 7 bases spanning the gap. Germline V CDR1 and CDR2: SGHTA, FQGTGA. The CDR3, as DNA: TGTGCCAGCAGCTTAGGGCGCGATGAGCAGTTCTTC. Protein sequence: CASSLGRDEQFF.

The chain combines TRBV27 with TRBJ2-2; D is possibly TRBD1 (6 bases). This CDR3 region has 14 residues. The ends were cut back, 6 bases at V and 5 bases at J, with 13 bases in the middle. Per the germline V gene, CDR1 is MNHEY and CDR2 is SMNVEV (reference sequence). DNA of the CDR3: TGTGCCAGCAGGGGGGCCCGTTTTACCGGGGAGCTGTTTTTT. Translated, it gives CASRGARFTGELFF.

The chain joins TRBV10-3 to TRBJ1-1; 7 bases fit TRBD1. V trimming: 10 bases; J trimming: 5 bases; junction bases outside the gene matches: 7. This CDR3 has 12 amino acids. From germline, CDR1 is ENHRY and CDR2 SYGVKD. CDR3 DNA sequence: TGTGCCAGCGCCCCAGGGGGAACTGAAGCTTTCTTT. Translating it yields CASAPGGTEAFF.

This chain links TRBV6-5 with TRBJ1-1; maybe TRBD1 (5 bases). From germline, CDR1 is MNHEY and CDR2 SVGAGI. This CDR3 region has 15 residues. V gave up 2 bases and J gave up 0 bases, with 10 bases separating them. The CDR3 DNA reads TGTGCCAGCAGTTACGGGGCGGTAATGAACACTGAAGCTTTCTTT. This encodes CASSYGAVMNTEAFF.

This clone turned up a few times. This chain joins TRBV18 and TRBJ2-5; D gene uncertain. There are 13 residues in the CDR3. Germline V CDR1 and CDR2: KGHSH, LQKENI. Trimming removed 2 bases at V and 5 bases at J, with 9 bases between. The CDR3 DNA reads TGTGCCAGCTCACCATCAGGAAGGGAGACCCAGTACTTC. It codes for CASSPSGRETQYF. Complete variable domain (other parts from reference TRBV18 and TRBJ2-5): NAGVMQNPRHLVRRRGQEARLRCSPMKGHSHVYWYRQLPEEGLKFMVYLQKENIIDESGMPKERFSAEFPKEGPSILRIQQVVRGDSAAYFCASSPSGRETQYFGPGTRLLVL.

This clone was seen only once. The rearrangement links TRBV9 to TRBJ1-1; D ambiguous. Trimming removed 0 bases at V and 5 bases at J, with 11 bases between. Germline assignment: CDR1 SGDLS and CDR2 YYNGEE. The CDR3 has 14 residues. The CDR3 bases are TGTGCCAGCAGCGTAGCCGCCTATGGTACTGAAGCTTTCTTT. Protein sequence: CASSVAAYGTEAFF.

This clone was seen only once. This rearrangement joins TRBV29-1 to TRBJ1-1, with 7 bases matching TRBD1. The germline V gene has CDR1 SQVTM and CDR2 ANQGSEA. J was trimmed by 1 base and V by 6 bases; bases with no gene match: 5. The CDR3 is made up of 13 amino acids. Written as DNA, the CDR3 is TGCAGCGTCGAGGACAGGAGGAACACTGAAGCTTTCTTT. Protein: CSVEDRRNTEAFF.

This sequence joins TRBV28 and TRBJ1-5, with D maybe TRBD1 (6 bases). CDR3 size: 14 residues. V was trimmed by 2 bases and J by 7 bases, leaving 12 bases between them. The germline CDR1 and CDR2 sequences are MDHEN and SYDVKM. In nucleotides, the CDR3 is TGTGCCAGCAGTTTAAGACAGGACGGGCAGCCCCAGCATTTT. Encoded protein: CASSLRQDGQPQHF.

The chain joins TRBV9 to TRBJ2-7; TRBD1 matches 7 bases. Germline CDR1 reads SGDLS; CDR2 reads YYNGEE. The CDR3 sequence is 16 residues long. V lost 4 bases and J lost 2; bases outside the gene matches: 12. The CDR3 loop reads CASSPRDSPNTYEQYF. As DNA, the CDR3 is TGTGCCAGCAGCCCCCGGGACAGCCCAAACACCTACGAGCAGTACTTC. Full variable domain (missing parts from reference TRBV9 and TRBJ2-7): DSGVTQTPKHLITATGQRVTLRCSPRSGDLSVYWYQQSLDQGLQFLIQYYNGEERAKGNILERFSAQQFPDLHSELNLSSLELGDSALYFCASSPRDSPNTYEQYFGPGTRLTVT.

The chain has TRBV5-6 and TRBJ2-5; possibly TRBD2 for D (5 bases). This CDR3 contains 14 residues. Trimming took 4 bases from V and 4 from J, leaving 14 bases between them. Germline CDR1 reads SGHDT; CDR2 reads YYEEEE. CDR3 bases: TGTGCCAGCAGCGCCGACGGGGTTTCAGAGACCCAGTACTTC. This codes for CASSADGVSETQYF.

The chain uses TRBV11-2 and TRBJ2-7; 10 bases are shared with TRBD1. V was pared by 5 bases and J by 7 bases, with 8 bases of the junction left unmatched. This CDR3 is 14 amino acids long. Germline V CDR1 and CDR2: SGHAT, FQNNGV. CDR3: CASSPGQGVGEQYF. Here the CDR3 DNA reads TGTGCCAGCAGCCCTGGACAGGGGGTAGGAGAGCAGTACTTC. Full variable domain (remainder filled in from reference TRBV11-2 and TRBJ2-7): EAGVAQSPRYKIIEKRQSVAFWCNPISGHATLYWYQQILGQGPKLLIQFQNNGVVDDSQLPKDRFSAERLKGVDSTLKIQPAKLEDSAVYLCASSPGQGVGEQYFGPGTRLTVT.

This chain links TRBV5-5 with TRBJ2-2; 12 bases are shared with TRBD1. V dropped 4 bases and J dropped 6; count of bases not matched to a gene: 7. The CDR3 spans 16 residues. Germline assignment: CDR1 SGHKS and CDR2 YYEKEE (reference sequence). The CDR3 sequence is CASSGRDRGRPGELFF. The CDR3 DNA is TGTGCCAGCAGCGGCCGGGACAGGGGGCGCCCCGGGGAGCTGTTTTTT.

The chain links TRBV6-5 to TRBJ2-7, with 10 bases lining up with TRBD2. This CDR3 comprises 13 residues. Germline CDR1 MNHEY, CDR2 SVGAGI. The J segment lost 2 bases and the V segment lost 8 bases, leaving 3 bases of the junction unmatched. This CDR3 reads CASQRGGTYEQYF. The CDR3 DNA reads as TGTGCCAGCCAGCGGGGGGGTACCTACGAGCAGTACTTC.

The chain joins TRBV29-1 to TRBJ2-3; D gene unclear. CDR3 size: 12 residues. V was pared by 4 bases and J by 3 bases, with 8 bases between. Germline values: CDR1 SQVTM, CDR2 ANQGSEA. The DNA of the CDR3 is TGCAGCGTTGTTAGATCGACAGATACGCAGTATTTT. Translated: CSVVRSTDTQYF.

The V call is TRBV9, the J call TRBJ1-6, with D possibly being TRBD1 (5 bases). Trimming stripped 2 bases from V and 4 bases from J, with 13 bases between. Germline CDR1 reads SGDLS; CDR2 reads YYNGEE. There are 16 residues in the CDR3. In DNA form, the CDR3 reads TGTGCCAGCAGCGTCGGAGGGGCTTATTATAATTCACCCCTCCACTTT. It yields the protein CASSVGGAYYNSPLHF. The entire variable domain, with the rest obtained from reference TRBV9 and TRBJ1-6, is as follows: DSGVTQTPKHLITATGQRVTLRCSPRSGDLSVYWYQQSLDQGLQFLIQYYNGEERAKGNILERFSAQQFPDLHSELNLSSLELGDSALYFCASSVGGAYYNSPLHFGNGTRLTVT.

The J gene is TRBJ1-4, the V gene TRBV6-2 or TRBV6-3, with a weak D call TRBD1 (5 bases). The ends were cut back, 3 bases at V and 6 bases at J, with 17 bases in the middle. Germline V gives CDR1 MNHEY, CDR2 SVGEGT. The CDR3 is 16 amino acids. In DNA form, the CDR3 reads TGTGCCAGCAGTTATTTGCACCTCGCCAGGGATGAAAAACTGTTTTTT. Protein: CASSYLHLARDEKLFF.

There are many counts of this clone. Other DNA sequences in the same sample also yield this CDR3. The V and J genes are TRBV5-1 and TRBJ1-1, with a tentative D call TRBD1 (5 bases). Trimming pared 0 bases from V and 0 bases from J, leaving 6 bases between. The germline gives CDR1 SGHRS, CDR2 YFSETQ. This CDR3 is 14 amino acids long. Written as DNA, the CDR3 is TGCGCCAGCAGCTTGGGACAGATGAACACTGAAGCTTTCTTT. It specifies CASSLGQMNTEAFF.

In DNA, the CDR3 is TGTGCCAGCAGCGGCCTGGAGCGGGGGACCCAGTTCTTC. Residues: CASSGLERGTQFF. The chain couples TRBV9 to TRBJ2-1, with 8 bases fitting TRBD2. Losses at the gene ends were 3 bases for V and 13 bases for J; bases not matched to a gene: 9. Germline loops: CDR1 SGDLS, CDR2 YYNGEE. The CDR3 loop spans 13 amino acids.

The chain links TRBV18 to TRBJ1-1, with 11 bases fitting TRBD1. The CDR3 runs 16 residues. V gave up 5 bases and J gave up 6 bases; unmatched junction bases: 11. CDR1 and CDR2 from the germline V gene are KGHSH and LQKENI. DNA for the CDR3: TGTGCCAGCTCATTTGTACCGGGACAGGGGGAGTCTGAAGCTTTCTTT. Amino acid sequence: CASSFVPGQGESEAFF.

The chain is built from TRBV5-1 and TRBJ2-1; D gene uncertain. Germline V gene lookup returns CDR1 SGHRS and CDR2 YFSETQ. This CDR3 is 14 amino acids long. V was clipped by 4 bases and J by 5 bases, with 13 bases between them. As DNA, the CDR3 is TGCGCCAGCAGCCGGTCGCAGGTTAACAATGAGCAGTTCTTC. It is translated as CASSRSQVNNEQFF.